One sample yielded the 10 T cell receptor beta chains listed below, sequenced in a study of shared clonotypes between healthy human individuals. The repertoire was sequenced with immunoSEQ multiplex PCR; TCRdb's copy has only in-frame clones and lacks some. The sample consists of 2 million to 2.5 million clones, around 90% of them appearing once. The sample was naive CD4+ T cells from PBMCs. Subset in this sample: CD45RA+ positively selected. The receptors come from a man between 18 and 29 years old in good health. Some clones in this sample may be carry-over from other donors' samples.

This clone was counted a single time. The chain carries TRBV29-1 and TRBJ2-7; 7 positions agree with TRBD1. Trimming cost V 4 bases and J 3 bases; bases outside gene matches: 9. The CDR3 is made up of 14 amino acids. CDR1 SQVTM and CDR2 ANQGSEA come from the germline V gene. The chain's CDR3 is CSVAQGQSSYEQYF. CDR3 in DNA: TGCAGCGTTGCCCAGGGACAGTCAAGCTACGAGCAGTACTTC.

This chain links TRBV10-2 with TRBJ2-2; 10 bases line up with TRBD1. V dropped 3 bases and J dropped 6; count of bases not matched to a gene: 7. Germline lookup yields CDR1 WSHSY and CDR2 SAAADI. The CDR3 has 16 residues. DNA for the CDR3: TGCGCCAGCAGTGAATTTGGGACAGGGGTACCCGGGGAGCTGTTTTTT. This translates into CASSEFGTGVPGELFF.

This chain uses TRBV5-6 with TRBJ1-4; a possible D gene is TRBD1 (5 bases). Trimming took 0 bases from V and 4 from J, leaving 7 bases between them. The CDR3 spans 14 residues. The V gene's germline CDR1 is SGHDT and CDR2 YYEEEE. This CDR3 reads CASSLVGVNEKLFF. The CDR3 bases are TGTGCCAGCAGCTTGGTGGGGGTTAATGAAAAACTGTTTTTT.

This clone was observed a few times. The gene calls are TRBV27 and TRBJ1-1, with a weak D call TRBD1 (5 bases). Germline CDR1 MNHEY, CDR2 SMNVEV (reference sequence). The CDR3 runs to 16 residues. V shed 0 bases and J shed 4 bases, with 15 bases lying between them. The CDR3 sequence is CASSLSLGMGGTEAFF. The CDR3 DNA follows: TGTGCCAGCAGTTTATCTTTAGGGATGGGGGGCACTGAAGCTTTCTTT.

This clone has just one count. The chain links TRBV6-5 to TRBJ1-2; 11 nucleotides align to TRBD1. V dropped 7 bases and J dropped 8; count of bases not matched to a gene: 6. The CDR3 length is 13 residues. CDR1 is MNHEY, CDR2 SVGAGI, per germline. CDR3: CASTPGTGGGYTF. CDR3 sequence (DNA): TGTGCCAGCACCCCCGGGACAGGGGGAGGCTACACCTTC.

The chain joins TRBV15 to TRBJ1-5; possible D gene TRBD1, 6 bases. Germline V gives CDR1 LNHNV, CDR2 YYDKDF (reference sequence). This CDR3 comprises 18 residues. With 5 bases removed from V and 6 bases from J, the gap between germline ends came to 26 bases. As DNA, the CDR3 is TGTGCCACCAGCGGGGGGCCCCGGGGGGCGTATTCTTTTCAGCCCCAGCATTTT. Translated, it gives CATSGGPRGAYSFQPQHF.

This clone was counted only a few times. The chain combines TRBV11-3 with TRBJ1-4; D not certain. The CDR3 spans 12 residues. The V gene's germline CDR1 is SGHNT and CDR2 YENEEA. Deletions cut 4 bases from V and 10 bases from J, with 10 bases between. The CDR3 nucleotides read TGTGCCAGCAGCTCGGGAGGCGGAAAACTGTTTTTT. Encoded protein: CASSSGGGKLFF.

The chain joins TRBV2 to TRBJ2-7, with TRBD2 matching over 8 bases. J gave up 4 bases and V 3 bases, and 8 bases lay outside the gene matches. CDR3 length equals 15 residues. Germline CDR1 and CDR2: SNHLY and FYNNEI. Written as DNA, the CDR3 is TGTGCCAGCAGTGAGTCGGGCGGGAGGTTATACGAGCAGTACTTC. Translated, it gives CASSESGGRLYEQYF. Filled out from reference TRBV2 and TRBJ2-7, the complete variable domain reads EPEVTQTPSHQVTQMGQEVILRCVPISNHLYFYWYRQILGQKVEFLVSFYNNEISEKSEIFDDQFSVERPDGSNFTLKIRSTKLEDSAMYFCASSESGGRLYEQYFGPGTRLTVT.

This clone has only one observation. The V and J genes are TRBV13 and TRBJ2-7, with D unresolved. The germline gives CDR1 PRHDT, CDR2 FYEKMQ (reference sequence). With 1 base removed from V and 2 bases from J, the gap between germline ends came to 6 bases. The length of the CDR3 is 13 residues. The CDR3 DNA sequence: TGTGCCAGCAGCTTAGATAGGCCCTACGAGCAGTACTTC. This encodes CASSLDRPYEQYF.

In this sample, this clone turned up once. The chain recombines TRBV28 with TRBJ2-7; TRBD1 matches at 7 bases. This CDR3 region has 14 residues. Germline CDR1 reads MDHEN; CDR2 reads SYDVKM. Trimming at V came to 6 bases and at J to 5 bases, leaving 10 bases not matched to a gene. The DNA of the CDR3 is TGTGCCAGCAGACCGTCGAGGGACAGCCACGAGCAGTACTTC. Protein: CASRPSRDSHEQYF.